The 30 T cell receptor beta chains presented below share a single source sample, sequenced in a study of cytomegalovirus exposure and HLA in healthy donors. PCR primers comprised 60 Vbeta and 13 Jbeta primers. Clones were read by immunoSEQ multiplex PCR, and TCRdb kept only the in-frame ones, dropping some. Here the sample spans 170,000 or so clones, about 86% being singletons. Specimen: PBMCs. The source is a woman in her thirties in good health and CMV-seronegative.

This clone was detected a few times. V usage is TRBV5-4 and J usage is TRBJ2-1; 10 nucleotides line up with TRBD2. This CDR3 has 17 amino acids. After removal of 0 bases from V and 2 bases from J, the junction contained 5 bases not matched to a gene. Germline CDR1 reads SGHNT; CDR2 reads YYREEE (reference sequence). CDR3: CASSLGILAGTYNEQFF. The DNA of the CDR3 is TGTGCCAGCAGCTTGGGGATACTAGCGGGGACCTACAATGAGCAGTTCTTC.

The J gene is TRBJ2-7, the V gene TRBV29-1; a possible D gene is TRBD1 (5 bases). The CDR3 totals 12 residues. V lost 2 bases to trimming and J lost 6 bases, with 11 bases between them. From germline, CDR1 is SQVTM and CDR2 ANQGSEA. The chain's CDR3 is CSVERGLREQYF. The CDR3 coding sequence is TGCAGCGTTGAAAGGGGCCTGCGCGAGCAGTACTTC.

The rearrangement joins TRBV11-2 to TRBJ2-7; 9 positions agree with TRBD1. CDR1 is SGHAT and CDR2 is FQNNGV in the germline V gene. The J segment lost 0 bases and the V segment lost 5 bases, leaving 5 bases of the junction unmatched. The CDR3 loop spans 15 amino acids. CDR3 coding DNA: TGTGCCAGCAGCCACGGACAGGGGATCTCCTACGAGCAGTACTTC. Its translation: CASSHGQGISYEQYF.

The CDR3, as DNA: TGTGCCAGCCGAAAGCTAGCGGGGGGCAATATGTACGAGCAGTACTTC. Amino acid sequence: CASRKLAGGNMYEQYF. The V call is TRBV27, the J call TRBJ2-7, with TRBD2 matching 11 bases. The CDR3 is made up of 16 amino acids. V lost 8 bases, J lost 4 bases, and 13 bases stayed unmatched. Germline V gene data show CDR1 as MNHEY and CDR2 as SMNVEV (reference sequence).

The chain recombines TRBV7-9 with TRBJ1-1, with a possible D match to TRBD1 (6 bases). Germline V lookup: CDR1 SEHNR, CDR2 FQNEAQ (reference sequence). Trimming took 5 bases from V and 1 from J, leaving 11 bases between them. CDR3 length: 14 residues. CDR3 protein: CASSGQQWNTEAFF. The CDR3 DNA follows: TGTGCCAGCAGCGGACAGCAATGGAACACTGAAGCTTTCTTT.

The CDR3 reads CASSPRVSSYNEQFF. The CDR3 coding sequence is TGTGCCAGCAGCCCCAGGGTTAGCTCCTACAATGAGCAGTTCTTC. The gene calls are TRBV7-8 and TRBJ2-1; a weak D match, TRBD1 (5 bases). CDR1 is SGHVS, CDR2 FQNEAQ, per germline. The CDR3 runs to 15 residues. Trimming removed 5 bases at V and 0 bases at J, with 11 bases between.

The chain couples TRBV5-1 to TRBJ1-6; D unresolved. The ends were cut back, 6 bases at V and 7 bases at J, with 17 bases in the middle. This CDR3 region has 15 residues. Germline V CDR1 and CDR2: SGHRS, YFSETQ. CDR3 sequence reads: CASTPAGKRNSPLHF. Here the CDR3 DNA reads TGCGCCAGCACCCCTGCGGGCAAACGAAATTCACCCCTCCACTTT.

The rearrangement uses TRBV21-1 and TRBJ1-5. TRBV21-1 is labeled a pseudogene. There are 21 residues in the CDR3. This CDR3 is CASRKVIQCSGGALGNQPQHF. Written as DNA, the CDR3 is TGTGCCAGCAGGAAGGTCATCCAGTGTTCCGGAGGGGCGCTTGGCAATCAGCCCCAGCATTTT.

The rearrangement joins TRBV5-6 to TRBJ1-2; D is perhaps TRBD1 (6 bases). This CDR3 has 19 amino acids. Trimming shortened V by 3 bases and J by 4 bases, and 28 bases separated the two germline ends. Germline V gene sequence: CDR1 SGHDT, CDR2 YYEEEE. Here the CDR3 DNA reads TGTGCCAGCAGCTACGAGACTGACAGGCTGGCCCCCTTAAGCTATGGCTACACCTTC. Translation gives CASSYETDRLAPLSYGYTF.

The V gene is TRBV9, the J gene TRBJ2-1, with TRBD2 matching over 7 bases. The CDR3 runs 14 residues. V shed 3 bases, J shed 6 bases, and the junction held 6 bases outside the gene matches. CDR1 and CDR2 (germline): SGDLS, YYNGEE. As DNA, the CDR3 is TGTGCCAGCAGCGAGGGAGGGCCACTCAATGAGCAGTTCTTC. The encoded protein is CASSEGGPLNEQFF.

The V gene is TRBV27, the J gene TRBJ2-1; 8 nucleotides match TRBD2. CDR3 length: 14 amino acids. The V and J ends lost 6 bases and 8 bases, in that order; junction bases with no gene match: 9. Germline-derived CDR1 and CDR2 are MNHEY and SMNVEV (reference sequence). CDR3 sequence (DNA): TGTGCCAGCAGAGACCGGACTAGCAGAGATGAGCAGTTCTTC. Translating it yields CASRDRTSRDEQFF.

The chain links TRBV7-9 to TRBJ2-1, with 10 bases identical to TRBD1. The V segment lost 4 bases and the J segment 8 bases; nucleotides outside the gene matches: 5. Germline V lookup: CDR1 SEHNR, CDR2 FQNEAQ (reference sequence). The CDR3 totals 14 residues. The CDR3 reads CASSSGQGLDEQFF. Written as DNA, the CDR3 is TGTGCCAGCAGCTCGGGACAGGGGCTAGATGAGCAGTTCTTC.

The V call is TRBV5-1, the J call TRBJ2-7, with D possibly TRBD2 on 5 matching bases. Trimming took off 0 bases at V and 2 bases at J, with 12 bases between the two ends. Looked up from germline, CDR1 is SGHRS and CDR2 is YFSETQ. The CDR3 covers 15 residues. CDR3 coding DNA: TGCGCCAGCAGCTTGGGAGGCGGACTTCCCTACGAGCAGTACTTC. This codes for CASSLGGGLPYEQYF.

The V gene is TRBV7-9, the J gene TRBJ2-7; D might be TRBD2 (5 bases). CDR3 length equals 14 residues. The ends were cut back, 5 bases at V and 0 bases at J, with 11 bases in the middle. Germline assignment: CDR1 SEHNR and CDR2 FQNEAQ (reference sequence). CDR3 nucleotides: TGTGCCAGCAGCCCCAAGGGAGACTCCTACGAGCAGTACTTC. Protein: CASSPKGDSYEQYF.

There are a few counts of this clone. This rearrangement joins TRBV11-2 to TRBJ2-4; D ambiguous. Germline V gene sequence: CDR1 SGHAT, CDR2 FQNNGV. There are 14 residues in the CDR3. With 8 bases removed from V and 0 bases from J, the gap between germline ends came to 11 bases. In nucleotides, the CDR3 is TGTGCCAGCCGACAAACCTTAGCCAAAAACATTCAGTACTTC. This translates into CASRQTLAKNIQYF.

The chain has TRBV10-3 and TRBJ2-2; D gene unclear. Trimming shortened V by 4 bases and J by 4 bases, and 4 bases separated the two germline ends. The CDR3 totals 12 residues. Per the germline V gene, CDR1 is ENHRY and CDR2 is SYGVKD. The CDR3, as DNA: TGTGCCATCAGTGCGGTCACCGGGGAGCTGTTTTTT. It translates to CAISAVTGELFF.

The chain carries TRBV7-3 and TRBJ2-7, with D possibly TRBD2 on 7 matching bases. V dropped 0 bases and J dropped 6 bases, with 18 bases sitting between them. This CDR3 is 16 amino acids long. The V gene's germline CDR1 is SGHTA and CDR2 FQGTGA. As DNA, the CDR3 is TGTGCCAGCAGCTTAACGGGCGCGGGGGCTACATCCGAGCAGTACTTC. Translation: CASSLTGAGATSEQYF.

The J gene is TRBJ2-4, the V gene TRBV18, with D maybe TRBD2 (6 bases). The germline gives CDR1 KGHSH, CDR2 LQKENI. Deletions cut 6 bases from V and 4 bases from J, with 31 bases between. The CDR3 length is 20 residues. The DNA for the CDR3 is TGTGCCAGCTCGCAGCGGGTGAAAGTTCGACCGACTAGAGATAAAAACATTCAGTACTTC. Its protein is CASSQRVKVRPTRDKNIQYF.

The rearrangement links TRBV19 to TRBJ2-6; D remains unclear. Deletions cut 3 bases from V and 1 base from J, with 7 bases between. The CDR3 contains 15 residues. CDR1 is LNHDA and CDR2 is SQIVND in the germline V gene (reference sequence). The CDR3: CASSIRDSGANVLTF. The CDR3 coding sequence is TGTGCCAGTAGTATCCGCGATTCTGGGGCCAACGTCCTGACTTTC. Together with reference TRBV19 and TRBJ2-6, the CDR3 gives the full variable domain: DGGITQSPKYLFRKEGQNVTLSCEQNLNHDAMYWYRQDPGQGLRLIYYSQIVNDFQKGDIAEGYSVSREKKESFPLTVTSAQKNPTAFYLCASSIRDSGANVLTFGAGSRLTVL.

CDR3 amino acids: CASSQNTGYEQFF. CDR3 coding DNA: TGCGCCAGCAGCCAGAATACAGGGTATGAGCAGTTCTTC. The chain employs TRBV4-1 and TRBJ2-1; D may be TRBD1 (6 bases). Germline loops: CDR1 MGHRA, CDR2 YSYEKL. The CDR3 extends over 13 amino acids. V shed 3 bases and J shed 8 bases, with 11 bases lying between them.

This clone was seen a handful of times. CDR3 loop: CASSVDPSPPGDHEQYF. CDR3 nucleotide sequence: TGTGCCAGCAGCGTAGACCCCAGTCCCCCAGGGGACCACGAGCAGTACTTC. The chain uses TRBV9 and TRBJ2-7, with D maybe TRBD1 (6 bases). Trimming left V 0 bases short and J 5 bases short, with 21 bases between. The length of the CDR3 is 17 residues. Germline CDR1 and CDR2: SGDLS and YYNGEE.

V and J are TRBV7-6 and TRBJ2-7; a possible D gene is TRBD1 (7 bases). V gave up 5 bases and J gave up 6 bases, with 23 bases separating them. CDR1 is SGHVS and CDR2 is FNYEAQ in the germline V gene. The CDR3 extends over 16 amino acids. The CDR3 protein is CASSVLIFGRQGEQYF. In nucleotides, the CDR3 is TGTGCCAGCAGCGTCCTGATTTTCGGGAGACAGGGCGAGCAGTACTTC.

CDR3 DNA: TGTGCCAGCAGGGGATTGGAGGCTCGGGCTTCACCCCTCCACTTT. Translation: CASRGLEARASPLHF. The chain links TRBV28 to TRBJ1-6; D gene ambiguous. CDR1 is MDHEN and CDR2 is SYDVKM in the germline V gene. The length of the CDR3 is 15 residues. Trimming removed 6 bases at V and 9 bases at J, with 18 bases between.

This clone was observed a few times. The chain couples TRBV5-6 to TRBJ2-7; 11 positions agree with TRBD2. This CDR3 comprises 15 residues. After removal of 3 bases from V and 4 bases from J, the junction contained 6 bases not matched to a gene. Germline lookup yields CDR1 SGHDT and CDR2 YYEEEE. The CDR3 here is CASSWTSGRPYEQYF. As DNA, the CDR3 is TGTGCCAGCAGCTGGACTAGCGGGCGACCTTACGAGCAGTACTTC.

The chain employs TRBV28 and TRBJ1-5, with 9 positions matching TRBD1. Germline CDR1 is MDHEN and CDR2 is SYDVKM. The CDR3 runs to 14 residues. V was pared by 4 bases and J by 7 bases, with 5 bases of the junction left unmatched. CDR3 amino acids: CASSSGQGGQPQHF. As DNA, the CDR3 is TGTGCCAGCAGTTCGGGACAGGGCGGACAGCCCCAGCATTTT.

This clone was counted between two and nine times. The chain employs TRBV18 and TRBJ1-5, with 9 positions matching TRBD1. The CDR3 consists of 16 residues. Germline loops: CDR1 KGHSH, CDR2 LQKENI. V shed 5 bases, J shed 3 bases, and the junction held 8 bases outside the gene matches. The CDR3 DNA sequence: TGTGCCAGCTCATCGCAACAGGGGGCGAACAATCAGCCCCAGCATTTT. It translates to CASSSQQGANNQPQHF.

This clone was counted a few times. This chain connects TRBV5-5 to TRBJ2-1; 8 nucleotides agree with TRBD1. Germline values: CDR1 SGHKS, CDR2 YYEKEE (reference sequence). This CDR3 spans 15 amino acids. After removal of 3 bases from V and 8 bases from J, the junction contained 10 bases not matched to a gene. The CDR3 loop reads CASSSRTGMTYEQFF. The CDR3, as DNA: TGTGCCAGCAGCTCCCGGACAGGGATGACTTATGAGCAGTTCTTC.

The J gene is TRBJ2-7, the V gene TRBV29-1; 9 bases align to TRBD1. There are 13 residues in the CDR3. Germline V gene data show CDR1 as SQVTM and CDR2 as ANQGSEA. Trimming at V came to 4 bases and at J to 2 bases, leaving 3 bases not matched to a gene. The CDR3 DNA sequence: TGCAGCGTTGGGGGACAGGGACCCTACGAGCAGTACTTC. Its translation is CSVGGQGPYEQYF.

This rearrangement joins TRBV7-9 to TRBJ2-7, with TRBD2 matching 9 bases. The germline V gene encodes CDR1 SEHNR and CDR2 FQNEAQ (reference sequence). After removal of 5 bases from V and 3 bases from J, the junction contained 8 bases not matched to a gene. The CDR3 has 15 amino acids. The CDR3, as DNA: TGTGCCAGCAGCCGGCGGGGGGGACACGACTACGAGCAGTACTTC. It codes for CASSRRGGHDYEQYF.

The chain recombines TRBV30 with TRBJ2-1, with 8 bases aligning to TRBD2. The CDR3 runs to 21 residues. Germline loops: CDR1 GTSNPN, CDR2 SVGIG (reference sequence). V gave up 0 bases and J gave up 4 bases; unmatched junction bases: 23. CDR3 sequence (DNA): TGTGCCTGGAGTGTACAGTTGAAGGTCAGGACTAGCCCTAGTTTTTACAATGAGCAGTTCTTC. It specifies CAWSVQLKVRTSPSFYNEQFF.